These 13 T cell receptor beta chains originate from one sample sequenced in a study of spatial heterogeneity in lung cancer. Notes on the study in general: Expanded intratumoral alpha and beta TCR counts tracked tumor mutation counts.

TCRdb re-derived calls from the 5' RACE reads in MiXCR, one entry per CDR3 protein. This repertoire shows around 100,000 distinct CDR3 sequences, 4.4% found once; its top ten account for roughly 20%. Noted time point: sample taken at primary tumor resection. Antigen specificity for these receptors is unknown. Sequencing was performed on lung tumor tissue, taken at surgery. Every receptor here comes from a male donor with early-stage non-small cell lung cancer.

The chain links TRBV20-1 to TRBJ2-7; a possible D gene is TRBD2 (5 bases). V was clipped by 4 bases and J by 1 base, with 14 bases between them. The length of the CDR3 is 14 residues. Germline V gene sequence: CDR1 DFQATT, CDR2 SNEGSKA (reference sequence). CDR3: CSATPEGESYEQYF. DNA of the CDR3: TGCAGTGCTACACCTGAGGGAGAGTCCTACGAGCAGTACTTC.

This clonotype was picked up many times. The V call is TRBV20-1, the J call TRBJ1-5; D is undetermined. Trimming pared 7 bases from V and 6 bases from J, leaving 10 bases between. CDR1 DFQATT and CDR2 SNEGSKA come from the germline V gene (reference sequence). The CDR3 is 11 residues long. The CDR3 nucleotides are TGCAGTGAAGATCCGGGTCAGCCCCAGCATTTT. Translating gives CSEDPGQPQHF.

As for this clonotype: At one boundary the junction diverges from the germline segment, which might be a read error. V and J are TRBV28 and TRBJ2-5; 10 bases agree with TRBD2. The CDR3 is 14 residues long. Germline V CDR1 and CDR2: MDHEN, SYDVKM. The CDR3 here is CASSAAGTSETLYF. The CDR3 nucleotides read TGTGCCAGCAGTGCGGCCGGGACTAGCGAGACCCTGTACTTC.

This clonotype was recorded many times. The V call is TRBV2, the J call TRBJ2-2, with 7 bases fitting TRBD2. The CDR3 spans 16 residues. Trimming removed 5 bases from V and 6 bases from J; junction bases left unmatched: 12. Germline assignment: CDR1 SNHLY and CDR2 FYNNEI. The CDR3 spells CASSYDWAGDAGELFF. The CDR3 DNA follows: TGTGCCAGCAGTTACGACTGGGCGGGAGACGCCGGGGAGCTGTTTTTT.

This clonotype showed up many times. The rearrangement links TRBV2 to TRBJ2-7, with D possibly being TRBD1 (5 bases). In germline, CDR1 is SNHLY, CDR2 FYNNEI. The CDR3 is 13 amino acids. The V end was cut by 5 bases, the J end by 4 bases, with 12 bases between. The CDR3, as DNA: TGTGCCAGCAGTCCAGGGTCACGATACGAGCAGTACTTC. This gives the protein CASSPGSRYEQYF.

On this clonotype: A much larger clone lies one base from this, so it may be a read error. The J gene is TRBJ2-1, the V gene TRBV12-3 or TRBV12-4; TRBD2 matches 8 bases. The V gene end was trimmed by 8 bases and the J gene end by 7 bases; junction bases not matched to a gene: 13. The CDR3 has 15 residues. Here the CDR3 DNA reads TGTGCCAGCGGGAGGGGACTAGGGCAACCTAATGAGCAGTTCTTC. Translated: CASGRGLGQPNEQFF.

This clonotype appeared many times. The V and J genes are TRBV12-3 or TRBV12-4 and TRBJ2-2; maybe TRBD2 (7 bases). Trimming removed 8 bases from V and 5 bases from J, with 15 bases in between. The CDR3 length is 14 residues. Here the CDR3 reads CASQGRAGTGELFF. In DNA form, the CDR3 reads TGTGCCAGCCAGGGGAGGGCCGGTACCGGGGAGCTGTTTTTT.

This clonotype has a count of ten or more. The V gene is TRBV6-2 or TRBV6-3, the J gene TRBJ2-5, with no clear D. This CDR3 has 14 residues. V shed 8 bases and J shed 2 bases, with 15 bases lying between them. Germline V gene data show CDR1 as MNHEY and CDR2 as SVGEGT. The CDR3: CASSKGRGQETQYF. CDR3 in DNA: TGTGCCAGCTCGAAAGGTCGTGGGCAAGAGACCCAGTACTTC.

This clonotype is deemed medium-sized (0.01 to 0.1%). This chain links TRBV9 with TRBJ2-1, with 10 bases aligning to TRBD2. In germline, CDR1 is SGDLS, CDR2 YYNGEE. V shed 4 bases and J 4 bases; nucleotides not matched to a gene: 8. The CDR3 has 16 amino acids. The CDR3 loop is CASSIASGSIYNEQFF. The CDR3 nucleotides are TGTGCCAGCAGCATTGCTAGCGGGAGCATTTACAATGAGCAGTTCTTC.

Notes on this clonotype: This could be a read error, since a much larger clone is one nucleotide away. The rearrangement joins TRBV28 to TRBJ2-3; the D is unclear. Trimming took off 7 bases at V and 2 bases at J, with 7 bases between the two ends. Germline V lookup: CDR1 MDHEN, CDR2 SYDVKM. The CDR3 loop spans 12 amino acids. CDR3 in amino acids: CASKPYTDTQYF. CDR3 nucleotides: TGTGCCAGCAAACCCTACACAGATACGCAGTATTTT.

This clonotype was detected ten times or more. Here the CDR3 reads CASSSKPGVNSPLHF. DNA for the CDR3: TGTGCCAGCAGTTCCAAACCGGGGGTGAATTCACCCCTCCACTTT. V gene TRBV6-5 combines with J gene TRBJ1-6; tentative D call: TRBD1 (5 bases). The germline V gene encodes CDR1 MNHEY and CDR2 SVGAGI. This CDR3 is built from 15 residues. V was shortened by 4 bases and J by 7 bases, with 14 bases between the two germline ends.

The chain links TRBV6-1 to TRBJ2-2; 7 nucleotides align to TRBD2. Germline V CDR1 and CDR2: MNHNS, SASEGT. Trimming took 6 bases from V and 2 from J; bases not matched to a gene: 6. CDR3 size: 15 residues. The CDR3 is CASRPTSENTGELFF. The CDR3 coding sequence is TGTGCCAGCAGACCAACTAGCGAAAACACCGGGGAGCTGTTTTTT.

This clonotype came up a few times. The chain couples TRBV20-1 to TRBJ2-1; TRBD2 matches 14 bases. V was pared by 4 bases and J by 8 bases, with 4 bases of the junction left unmatched. CDR1 DFQATT and CDR2 SNEGSKA come from the germline V gene (reference sequence). The CDR3 runs 14 residues. The CDR3 region is CSAIRLAGGDEQFF. CDR3 DNA sequence: TGCAGTGCTATCCGACTAGCGGGAGGGGATGAGCAGTTCTTC.